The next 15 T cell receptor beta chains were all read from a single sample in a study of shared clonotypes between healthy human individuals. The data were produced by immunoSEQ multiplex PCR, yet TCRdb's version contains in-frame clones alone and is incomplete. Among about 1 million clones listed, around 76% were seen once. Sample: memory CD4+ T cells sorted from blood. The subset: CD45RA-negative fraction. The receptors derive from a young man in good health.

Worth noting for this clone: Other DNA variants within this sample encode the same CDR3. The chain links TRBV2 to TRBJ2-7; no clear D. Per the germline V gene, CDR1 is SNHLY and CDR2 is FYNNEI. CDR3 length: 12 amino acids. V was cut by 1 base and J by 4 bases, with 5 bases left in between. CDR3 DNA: TGTGCCAGCAGTGAAGAAGGGTACGAGCAGTACTTC. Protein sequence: CASSEEGYEQYF.

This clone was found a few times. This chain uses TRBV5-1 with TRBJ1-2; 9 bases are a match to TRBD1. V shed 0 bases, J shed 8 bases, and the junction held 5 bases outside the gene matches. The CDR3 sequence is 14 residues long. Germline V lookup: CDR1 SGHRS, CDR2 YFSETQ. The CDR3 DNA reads TGCGCCAGCAGCTTGGAACAGGGGGCGAAGGGCTACACCTTC. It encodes CASSLEQGAKGYTF.

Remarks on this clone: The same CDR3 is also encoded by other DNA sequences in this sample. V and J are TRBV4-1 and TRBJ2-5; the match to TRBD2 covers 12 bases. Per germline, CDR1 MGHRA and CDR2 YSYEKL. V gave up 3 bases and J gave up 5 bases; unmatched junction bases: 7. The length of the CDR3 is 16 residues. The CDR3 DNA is TGCGCCAGCAGCCAGGACGGACTAGCGGGAAGGGAGACCCAGTACTTC. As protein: CASSQDGLAGRETQYF.

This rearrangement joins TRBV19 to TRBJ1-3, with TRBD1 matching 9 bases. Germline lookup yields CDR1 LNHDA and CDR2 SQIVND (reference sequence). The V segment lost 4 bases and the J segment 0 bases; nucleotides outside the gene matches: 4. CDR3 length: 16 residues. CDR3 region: CASSSTGGLSGNTIYF. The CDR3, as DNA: TGTGCCAGTAGTAGCACAGGGGGCCTCTCTGGAAACACCATATATTTT. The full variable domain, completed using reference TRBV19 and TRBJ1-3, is DGGITQSPKYLFRKEGQNVTLSCEQNLNHDAMYWYRQDPGQGLRLIYYSQIVNDFQKGDIAEGYSVSREKKESFPLTVTSAQKNPTAFYLCASSSTGGLSGNTIYFGEGSWLTVV.

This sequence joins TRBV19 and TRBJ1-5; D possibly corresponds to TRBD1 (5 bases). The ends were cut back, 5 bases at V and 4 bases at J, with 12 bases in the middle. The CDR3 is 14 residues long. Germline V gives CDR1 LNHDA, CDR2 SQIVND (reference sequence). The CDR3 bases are TGTGCCAGTAGTTTAGGACACACAAATCAGCCCCAGCATTTT. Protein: CASSLGHTNQPQHF.

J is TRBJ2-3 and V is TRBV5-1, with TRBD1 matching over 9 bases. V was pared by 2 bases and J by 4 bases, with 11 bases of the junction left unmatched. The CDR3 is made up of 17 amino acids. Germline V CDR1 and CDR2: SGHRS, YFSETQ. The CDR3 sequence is CASSFEGGTGNADTQYF. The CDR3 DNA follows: TGCGCCAGCAGCTTCGAAGGTGGGACAGGGAACGCAGATACGCAGTATTTT.

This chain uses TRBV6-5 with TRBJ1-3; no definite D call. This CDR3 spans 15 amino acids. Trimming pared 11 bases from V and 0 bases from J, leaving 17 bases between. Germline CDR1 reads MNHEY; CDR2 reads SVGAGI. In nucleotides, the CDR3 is TGTGCCGTGACCCCCTCCTACAGCTCTGGAAACACCATATATTTT. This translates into CAVTPSYSSGNTIYF.

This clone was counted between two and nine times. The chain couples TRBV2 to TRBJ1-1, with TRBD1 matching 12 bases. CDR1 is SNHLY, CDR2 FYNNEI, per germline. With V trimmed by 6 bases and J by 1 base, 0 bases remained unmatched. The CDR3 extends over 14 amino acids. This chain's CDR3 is CASRGQGANTEAFF. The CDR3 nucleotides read TGTGCCAGCAGGGGACAGGGGGCGAACACTGAAGCTTTCTTT. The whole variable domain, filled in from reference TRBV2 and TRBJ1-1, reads EPEVTQTPSHQVTQMGQEVILRCVPISNHLYFYWYRQILGQKVEFLVSFYNNEISEKSEIFDDQFSVERPDGSNFTLKIRSTKLEDSAMYFCASRGQGANTEAFFGQGTRLTVV.

CDR3 protein: CAWGQGLEKLFF. The CDR3 bases are TGTGCCTGGGGACAGGGCTTGGAAAAACTGTTTTTT. The rearrangement uses TRBV30 and TRBJ1-4; the match to TRBD1 covers 8 bases. From germline, CDR1 is GTSNPN and CDR2 SVGIG (reference sequence). Trimming cost V 5 bases and J 8 bases; bases outside gene matches: 4. The length of the CDR3 is 12 residues.

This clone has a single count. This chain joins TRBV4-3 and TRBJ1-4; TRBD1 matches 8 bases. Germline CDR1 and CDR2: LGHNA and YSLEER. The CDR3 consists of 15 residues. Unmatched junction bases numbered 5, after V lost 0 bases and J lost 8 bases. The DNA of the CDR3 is TGCGCCAGCAGCCAAGAGGGACAGGTTAAAGAAAAACTGTTTTTT. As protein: CASSQEGQVKEKLFF.

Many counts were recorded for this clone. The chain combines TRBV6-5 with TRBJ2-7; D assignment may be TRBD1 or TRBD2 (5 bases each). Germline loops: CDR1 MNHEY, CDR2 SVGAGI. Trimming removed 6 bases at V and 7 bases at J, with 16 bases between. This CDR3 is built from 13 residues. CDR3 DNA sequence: TGTGCCAGCAGCTGGGGCAGGGAGAGTGAGCAGTACTTC. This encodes CASSWGRESEQYF.

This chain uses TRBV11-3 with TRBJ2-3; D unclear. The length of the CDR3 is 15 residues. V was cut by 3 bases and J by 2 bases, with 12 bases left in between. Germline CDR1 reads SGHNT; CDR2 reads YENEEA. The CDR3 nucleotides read TGTGCCAGCAGCTTGGGCGCCGACGACACAGATACGCAGTATTTT. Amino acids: CASSLGADDTDTQYF.

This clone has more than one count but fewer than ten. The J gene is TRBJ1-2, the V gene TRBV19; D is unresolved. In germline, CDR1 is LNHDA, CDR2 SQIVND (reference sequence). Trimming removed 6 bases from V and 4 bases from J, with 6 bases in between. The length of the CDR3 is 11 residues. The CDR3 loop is CASSRFYGYTF. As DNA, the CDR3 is TGTGCCAGTAGCAGGTTCTATGGCTACACCTTC.

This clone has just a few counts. The CDR3 bases are TGTGCCAGCAGTCCAGGACATGGACAGGGGAGTCGGGAGCAGTACTTC. Encoded protein: CASSPGHGQGSREQYF. The rearrangement joins TRBV27 to TRBJ2-7; 9 nucleotides line up with TRBD1. With V trimmed by 5 bases and J by 7 bases, 15 bases remained unmatched. The CDR3 consists of 16 residues. The V gene's germline CDR1 is MNHEY and CDR2 SMNVEV (reference sequence).

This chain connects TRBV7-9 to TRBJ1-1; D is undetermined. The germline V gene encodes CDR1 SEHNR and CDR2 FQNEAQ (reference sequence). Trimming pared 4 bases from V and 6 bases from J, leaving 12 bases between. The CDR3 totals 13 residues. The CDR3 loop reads CASSSRYTSEAFF. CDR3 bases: TGTGCCAGCAGCTCGAGGTATACCTCTGAAGCTTTCTTT.